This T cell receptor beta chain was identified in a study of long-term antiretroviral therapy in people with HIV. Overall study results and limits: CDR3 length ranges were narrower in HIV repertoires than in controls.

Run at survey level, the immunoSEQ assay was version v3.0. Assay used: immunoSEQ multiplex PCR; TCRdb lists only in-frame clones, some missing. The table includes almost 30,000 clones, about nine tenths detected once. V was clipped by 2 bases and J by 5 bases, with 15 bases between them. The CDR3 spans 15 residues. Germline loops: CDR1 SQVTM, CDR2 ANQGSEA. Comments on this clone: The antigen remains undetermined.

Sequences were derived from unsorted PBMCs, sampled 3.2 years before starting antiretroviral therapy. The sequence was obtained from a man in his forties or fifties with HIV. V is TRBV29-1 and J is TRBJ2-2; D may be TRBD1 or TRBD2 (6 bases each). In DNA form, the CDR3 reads TGCAGCGTTGAACACTTAGGGGGGCGGACCGGGGAGCTGTTTTTT. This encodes CSVEHLGGRTGELFF.